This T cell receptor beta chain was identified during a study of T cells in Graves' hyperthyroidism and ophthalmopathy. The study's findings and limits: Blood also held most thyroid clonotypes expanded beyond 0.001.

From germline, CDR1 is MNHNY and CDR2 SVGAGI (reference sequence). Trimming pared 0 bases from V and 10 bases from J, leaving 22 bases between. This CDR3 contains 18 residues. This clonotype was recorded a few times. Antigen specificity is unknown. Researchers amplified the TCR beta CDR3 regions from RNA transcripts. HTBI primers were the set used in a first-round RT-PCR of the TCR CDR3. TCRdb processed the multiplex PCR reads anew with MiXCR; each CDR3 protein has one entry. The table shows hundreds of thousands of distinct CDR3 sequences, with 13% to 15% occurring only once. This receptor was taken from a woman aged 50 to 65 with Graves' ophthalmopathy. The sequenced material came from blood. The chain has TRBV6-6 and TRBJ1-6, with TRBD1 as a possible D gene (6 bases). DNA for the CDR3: TGTGCCAGCAGTTACTCCCGGGAGGCTGGGGGCGTCGGATCACCCCTCCACTTT. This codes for CASSYSREAGGVGSPLHF.